Below, 27 T cell receptor beta chains from the same sample are listed, as sequenced in a study of blood T cell repertoires in COVID-19. The protocol was immunoSEQ multiplex PCR, while the TCRdb copy is restricted to in-frame clones and leaves out a portion. Of some 220,000 clones in the sample, nearly 85% were seen once. The sequenced sample consisted of peripheral blood. The source is a human donor in a cohort sampled during active COVID-19.

The chain has TRBV6-6 and TRBJ2-3, with 7 bases fitting TRBD1. The CDR3 contains 15 residues. Germline CDR1 is MNHNY and CDR2 is SVGAGI (reference sequence). Losses at the gene ends were 10 bases for V and 2 bases for J; bases not matched to a gene: 12. CDR3 protein: CAIKLTGTDTDTQYF. CDR3 sequence (DNA): TGTGCCATCAAACTTACCGGGACAGACACAGATACGCAGTATTTT.

The chain is built from TRBV12-3 or TRBV12-4 and TRBJ2-5; no definite D call. CDR3 length equals 12 residues. V shed 1 base and J shed 5 bases, with 5 bases lying between them. The CDR3 DNA follows: TGTGCCAGCAGTTTAGGGAGTGAGACCCAGTACTTC. It yields the protein CASSLGSETQYF.

This clone has more than one count but fewer than ten. This chain uses TRBV12-3 or TRBV12-4 with TRBJ1-1; tentative D call: TRBD1 (5 bases). V lost 3 bases and J 5 bases, leaving 10 bases between the germline ends. The CDR3 runs 13 residues. The CDR3 DNA reads as TGTGCCAGCAGTTTCAGGGTTGTGACTGAAGCTTTCTTT. Its protein product is CASSFRVVTEAFF.

The V and J genes are TRBV5-4 and TRBJ1-5, with D perhaps TRBD1 (6 bases). V lost 4 bases and J 4 bases, leaving 12 bases between the germline ends. Germline V CDR1 and CDR2: SGHNT, YYREEE (reference sequence). The CDR3 is 14 residues long. CDR3 loop: CASSQQGMNQPQHF. The DNA for the CDR3 is TGTGCCAGCAGCCAACAGGGTATGAATCAGCCCCAGCATTTT. The variable domain in full, completed from reference TRBV5-4 and TRBJ1-5, reads ETGVTQSPTHLIKTRGQQVTLRCSSQSGHNTVSWYQQALGQGPQFIFQYYREEENGRGNFPPRFSGLQFPNYSSELNVNALELDDSALYLCASSQQGMNQPQHFGDGTRLSIL.

V usage is TRBV18 and J usage is TRBJ1-2; no clear D gene. V dropped 5 bases and J dropped 4 bases, with 14 bases sitting between them. The CDR3 is 14 residues long. CDR1 and CDR2 (germline): KGHSH, LQKENI. DNA for the CDR3: TGTGCCAGCTCATCCGTGACTGAGGTCTATGGCTACACCTTC. This sequence encodes CASSSVTEVYGYTF.

The V and J genes are TRBV5-1 and TRBJ2-7, with 10 nucleotides matching TRBD1. Germline V gene sequence: CDR1 SGHRS, CDR2 YFSETQ. The CDR3 is 14 amino acids. J gave up 5 bases and V 4 bases, and 6 bases lay outside the gene matches. The CDR3 DNA reads TGCGCCAGCAGCAAGACAGGGGGCAGGAACGAGCAGTACTTC. Translation gives CASSKTGGRNEQYF.

This sequence joins TRBV7-9 and TRBJ1-3, with D possibly matching TRBD1 (6 bases). Germline values: CDR1 SEHNR, CDR2 FQNEAQ (reference sequence). Trimming cost V 2 bases and J 0 bases, with 8 bases left between them. This CDR3 is built from 15 residues. The CDR3 reads CASSLQGSSGNTIYF. The CDR3 nucleotides read TGTGCCAGCAGCTTACAGGGGAGCTCTGGAAACACCATATATTTT. The full variable domain, with the rest looked up from reference TRBV7-9 and TRBJ1-3, is DTGVSQNPRHKITKRGQNVTFRCDPISEHNRLYWYRQTLGQGPEFLTYFQNEAQLEKSRLLSDRFSAERPKGSFSTLEIQRTEQGDSAMYLCASSLQGSSGNTIYFGEGSWLTVV.

The sample holds many counts of this clone. The chain joins TRBV7-2 to TRBJ2-2; a weak D match, TRBD2 (5 bases). The CDR3 runs to 16 residues. Germline values: CDR1 SGHTA, CDR2 FQGNSA. V was shortened by 5 bases and J by 5 bases, with 18 bases between the two germline ends. The CDR3 here is CASSLDYDLVTGELFF. The CDR3 nucleotides are TGTGCCAGCAGCCTTGACTACGACTTAGTTACCGGGGAGCTGTTTTTT.

The chain carries TRBV9 and TRBJ2-3, with D unclear. V lost 2 bases, J lost 0 bases, and 13 bases lay in between. Germline CDR1 SGDLS, CDR2 YYNGEE. This CDR3 is built from 16 residues. In DNA form, the CDR3 reads TGTGCCAGCAGCGTCAACCCCTCGGGTAGCACAGATACGCAGTATTTT. It codes for CASSVNPSGSTDTQYF.

This clone appeared once. This chain joins TRBV14 and TRBJ2-7, with a tentative D call TRBD2 (5 bases). The CDR3 extends over 17 amino acids. Trimming removed 1 base from V and 0 bases from J, with 16 bases in between. Per germline, CDR1 SGHDN and CDR2 FVKESK. For the CDR3, the DNA is TGTGCCAGCAGCCAAGTACGGGGAGCGGATAGCTCCTACGAGCAGTACTTC. It is translated as CASSQVRGADSSYEQYF. Based on the CDR3 plus reference TRBV14 and TRBJ2-7, the full variable domain is EAGVTQFPSHSVIEKGQTVTLRCDPISGHDNLYWYRRVMGKEIKFLLHFVKESKQDESGMPNNRFLAERTGGTYSTLKVQPAELEDSGVYFCASSQVRGADSSYEQYFGPGTRLTVT.

The rearrangement links TRBV6-5 to TRBJ2-5; 8 positions match TRBD1. Germline CDR1 reads MNHEY; CDR2 reads SVGAGI. The CDR3 runs 15 residues. The V and J ends lost 4 bases and 5 bases, in that order; junction bases with no gene match: 9. As DNA, the CDR3 is TGTGCCAGCAGTTTTATCCAGGGGGCGCGTGAGACCCAGTACTTC. Amino acid sequence: CASSFIQGARETQYF.

The chain employs TRBV3-1 (or the pseudogene TRBV3-2) and TRBJ2-7, with TRBD1 matching 10 bases. This CDR3 comprises 13 residues. V gave up 4 bases and J gave up 6 bases; unmatched junction bases: 3. Germline assignment: CDR1 LGHDT and CDR2 YNNKEL (reference sequence). The CDR3 sequence: CASSRDRGGEQYF. For the CDR3, the DNA is TGTGCCAGCAGCCGGGACAGGGGAGGCGAGCAGTACTTC.

This sequence joins TRBV28 and TRBJ2-2, with 9 bases that match TRBD2. The CDR3 is made up of 14 amino acids. V lost 8 bases, J lost 6 bases, and 7 bases stayed unmatched. Germline assignment: CDR1 MDHEN and CDR2 SYDVKM. The CDR3 DNA reads TGTGCCAGCGCCGGACTAGCGAAGGCCGGGGAGCTGTTTTTT. It codes for CASAGLAKAGELFF.

This chain joins TRBV6-5 and TRBJ2-5, with D possibly being TRBD2 (6 bases). V was clipped by 0 bases and J by 5 bases, with 10 bases between them. Germline V gene sequence: CDR1 MNHEY, CDR2 SVGAGI. This CDR3 contains 14 residues. The CDR3 sequence is CASSYSEGRETQYF. The DNA for the CDR3 is TGTGCCAGCAGTTACTCAGAGGGGAGGGAGACCCAGTACTTC.

This clone was recorded only once. The genes are TRBV28 and TRBJ2-7; 11 bases are a match to TRBD2. Germline CDR1 reads MDHEN; CDR2 reads SYDVKM. V was pared by 4 bases and J by 6 bases, with 8 bases of the junction left unmatched. The CDR3 extends over 15 amino acids. The CDR3 DNA reads TGTGCCAGCAGTTCCCCTAGCGGGAGGTCCCTCGAGCAGTACTTC. Its translation is CASSSPSGRSLEQYF.

This clone was counted only a few times. The chain links TRBV7-2 to TRBJ2-3, with TRBD1 as a possible D gene (5 bases). Germline CDR1 is SGHTA and CDR2 is FQGNSA. The CDR3 has 14 residues. Trimming took off 4 bases at V and 5 bases at J, with 13 bases between the two ends. DNA of the CDR3: TGTGCCAGCAGCTCCAGACAGCACCGAGATACGCAGTATTTT. Amino acids: CASSSRQHRDTQYF.

The chain carries TRBV28 and TRBJ2-3, with D perhaps TRBD2 (6 bases). The CDR3 loop spans 13 amino acids. CDR1 and CDR2 from the germline V gene are MDHEN and SYDVKM. V was cut by 10 bases and J by 2 bases, with 13 bases left in between. Here the CDR3 reads CAIGRDFTDTQYF. CDR3 sequence (DNA): TGTGCCATCGGCCGGGACTTCACAGATACGCAGTATTTT. The full variable domain, its missing parts supplied by reference TRBV28 and TRBJ2-3, is DVKVTQSSRYLVKRTGEKVFLECVQDMDHENMFWYRQDPGLGLRLIYFSYDVKMKEKGDIPEGYSVSREKKERFSLILESASTNQTSMYLCAIGRDFTDTQYFGPGTRLTVL.

The J gene is TRBJ2-1, the V gene TRBV3-1 (or the pseudogene TRBV3-2); tentatively, D is TRBD2 (6 bases). V was shortened by 3 bases and J by 0 bases, with 18 bases between the two germline ends. The CDR3 spans 18 residues. Germline CDR1 reads LGHDT; CDR2 reads YNNKEL (reference sequence). CDR3 protein: CASSQGFGGDTSYNEQFF. The DNA of the CDR3 is TGTGCCAGCAGCCAGGGCTTCGGGGGAGACACCTCCTACAATGAGCAGTTCTTC.

The chain uses TRBV5-6 and TRBJ2-1; 8 positions match TRBD2. CDR1 and CDR2 (germline): SGHDT, YYEEEE. J was trimmed by 7 bases and V by 0 bases; bases with no gene match: 12. This CDR3 has 17 residues. CDR3 nucleotide sequence: TGTGCCAGCAGCTTGGCCGGTGGCGGGGGGCCCATAAATGAGCAGTTCTTC. It specifies CASSLAGGGGPINEQFF. The entire variable domain, with the rest obtained from reference TRBV5-6 and TRBJ2-1, is as follows: DAGVTQSPTHLIKTRGQQVTLRCSPKSGHDTVSWYQQALGQGPQFIFQYYEEEERQRGNFPDRFSGHQFPNYSSELNVNALLLGDSALYLCASSLAGGGGPINEQFFGPGTRLTVL.

The genes are TRBV6-5 and TRBJ2-7, with TRBD2 identical over 7 bases. CDR1 and CDR2 from the germline V gene are MNHEY and SVGAGI. The CDR3 loop spans 12 amino acids. CDR3 coding DNA: TGTGTTGTACTAGCGACAACCTACGAGCAGTACTTC. It yields the protein CVVLATTYEQYF.

The rearrangement joins TRBV19 to TRBJ1-4; D perhaps matches TRBD1 (6 bases). V shed 4 bases and J shed 3 bases, with 9 bases lying between them. This CDR3 has 14 residues. From germline, CDR1 is LNHDA and CDR2 SQIVND (reference sequence). The CDR3 coding sequence is TGTGCCAGTAGTACTGACAGGTCTAATGAAAAACTGTTTTTT. Translation gives CASSTDRSNEKLFF. Looking up the rest from reference TRBV19 and TRBJ1-4 gives the full variable domain: DGGITQSPKYLFRKEGQNVTLSCEQNLNHDAMYWYRQDPGQGLRLIYYSQIVNDFQKGDIAEGYSVSREKKESFPLTVTSAQKNPTAFYLCASSTDRSNEKLFFGSGTQLSVL.

The V gene is TRBV6-6, the J gene TRBJ1-1; TRBD1 might be the D (5 bases). The CDR3 consists of 14 residues. CDR1 and CDR2 from the germline V gene are MNHNY and SVGAGI (reference sequence). Trimming removed 6 bases from V and 4 bases from J, with 15 bases in between. Written as DNA, the CDR3 is TGTGCCAGCAGCCCAGGGTGGGGTGGCACTGAAGCTTTCTTT. Its protein product is CASSPGWGGTEAFF.

The rearrangement joins TRBV6-5 to TRBJ2-5, with a weak D call TRBD1 (5 bases). This CDR3 contains 15 residues. The ends were cut back, 5 bases at V and 3 bases at J, with 16 bases in the middle. Germline-derived CDR1 and CDR2 are MNHEY and SVGAGI. CDR3 loop: CASSPTRTTKETQYF. In nucleotides, the CDR3 is TGTGCCAGCAGTCCGACTCGGACAACAAAAGAGACCCAGTACTTC.

The chain couples TRBV5-3 to TRBJ2-1; D possibly corresponds to TRBD2 (5 bases). TRBV5-3 is annotated as an ORF whose role is uncertain. The germline V and J ends were trimmed by 2 bases and 5 bases, with 17 bases remaining between them. The CDR3 loop spans 16 amino acids. CDR3 loop: CARSFSRPRLNNEQFF. DNA of the CDR3: TGTGCCAGAAGCTTTAGCCGACCGAGACTAAACAATGAGCAGTTCTTC.

The chain employs TRBV5-8 and TRBJ1-1, with TRBD1 matching 8 bases. CDR3 length: 14 amino acids. With V trimmed by 2 bases and J by 7 bases, 7 bases remained unmatched. Germline V gene data show CDR1 as SGHTS and CDR2 as YDEGEE. The CDR3 coding sequence is TGTGCCAGCAGCTTCAGGGGGCGGAAGGGTGAAGCTTTCTTT. It yields the protein CASSFRGRKGEAFF.

This chain links TRBV5-1 with TRBJ2-5; D is unresolved. V was clipped by 1 base and J by 2 bases, with 9 bases between them. The CDR3 extends over 14 amino acids. Germline lookup yields CDR1 SGHRS and CDR2 YFSETQ. Written as DNA, the CDR3 is TGCGCCAGCAGCTTGAGAATGGCTCAAGAGACCCAGTACTTC. This translates into CASSLRMAQETQYF.

The rearrangement joins TRBV19 to TRBJ1-4; 7 bases align to TRBD1. J gave up 1 base and V 6 bases, and 11 bases lay outside the gene matches. Germline V gene sequence: CDR1 LNHDA, CDR2 SQIVND (reference sequence). The CDR3 has 17 amino acids. As DNA, the CDR3 is TGTGCCAGTAGCCGACAGGGCGCTTTTGGAACTAATGAAAAACTGTTTTTT. Translated: CASSRQGAFGTNEKLFF.